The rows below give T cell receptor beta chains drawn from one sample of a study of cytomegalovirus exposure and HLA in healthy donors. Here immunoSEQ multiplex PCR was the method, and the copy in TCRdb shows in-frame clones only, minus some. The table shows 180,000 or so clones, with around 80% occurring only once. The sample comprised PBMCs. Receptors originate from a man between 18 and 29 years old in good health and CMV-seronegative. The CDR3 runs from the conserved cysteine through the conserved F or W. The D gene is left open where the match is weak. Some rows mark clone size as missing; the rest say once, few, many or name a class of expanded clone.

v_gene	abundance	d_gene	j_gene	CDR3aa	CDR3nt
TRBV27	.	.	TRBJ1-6	CASSLSRGPINSPLHF	TGTGCCAGCAGTTTATCGCGGGGGCCAATTAATTCACCCCTCCACTTT
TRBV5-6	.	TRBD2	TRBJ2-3	CASSPRLAGYTDTQYF	TGTGCCAGCAGCCCGCGACTAGCGGGTTACACAGATACGCAGTATTTT
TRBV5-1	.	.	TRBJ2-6	CASSFESGANVLTF	TGCGCCAGCAGCTTTGAGTCTGGGGCCAACGTCCTGACTTTC
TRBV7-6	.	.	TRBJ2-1	CASSRSPSSYNEQFF	TGTGCCAGCAGCCGTAGCCCAAGCTCCTACAATGAGCAGTTCTTC
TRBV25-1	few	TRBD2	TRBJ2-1	CASRGGQFEQFF	TGTGCCAGCCGCGGGGGGCAGTTTGAACAGTTCTTC
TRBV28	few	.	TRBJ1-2	CASSLEGSMGGYTF	TGTGCCAGCAGTCTTGAGGGATCTATGGGGGGCTACACCTTC
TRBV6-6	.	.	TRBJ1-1	CASSYITGNTEAFF	TGTGCCAGCAGTTATATAACAGGGAACACTGAAGCTTTCTTT
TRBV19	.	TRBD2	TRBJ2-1	CASSTELAGVSEQFF	TGTGCCAGTAGTACGGAACTAGCGGGAGTTAGTGAGCAGTTCTTC
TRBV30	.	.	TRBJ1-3	CAWDRSSGNTIYF	TGTGCCTGGGACAGAAGCTCTGGAAACACCATATATTTT
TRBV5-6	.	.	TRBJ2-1	CASKLRPYNEQFF	TGTGCCAGCAAACTTCGTCCGTACAATGAGCAGTTCTTC
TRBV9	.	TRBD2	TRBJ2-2	CASSAAGTSGPTGELFF	TGTGCCAGCAGCGCTGCCGGGACTAGCGGCCCCACCGGGGAGCTGTTTTTT
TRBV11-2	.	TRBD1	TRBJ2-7	CASSPRRQGNEQYF	TGTGCCAGCAGCCCAAGGCGACAGGGTAACGAGCAGTACTTC
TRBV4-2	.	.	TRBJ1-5	CASSRGGVDQPQHF	TGTGCCAGCAGCCGGGGGGGGGTAGATCAGCCCCAGCATTTT
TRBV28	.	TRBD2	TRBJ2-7	CASSYRGRVYEQYF	TGTGCCAGCAGTTACCGAGGGAGGGTATACGAGCAGTACTTC
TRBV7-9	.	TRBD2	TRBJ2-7	CASSWRAGVYEQYF	TGTGCCAGCAGCTGGCGAGCGGGAGTCTACGAGCAGTACTTC
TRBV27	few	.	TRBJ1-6	CASSFRGSDSPLHF	TGTGCCAGCAGTTTCCGGGGAAGTGATTCACCCCTCCACTTT
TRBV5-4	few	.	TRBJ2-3	CASCRDLGTDTQYF	TGTGCCAGCTGCCGGGACTTAGGCACAGATACGCAGTATTTT
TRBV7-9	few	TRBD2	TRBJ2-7	CASSSGSGTIYYEQYF	TGTGCCAGCAGCTCCGGGTCCGGGACTATATACTACGAGCAGTACTTC
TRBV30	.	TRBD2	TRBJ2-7	CAWTPGLGPNEQYF	TGTGCCTGGACCCCGGGACTAGGCCCCAACGAGCAGTACTTC
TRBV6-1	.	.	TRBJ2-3	CASRLATHTDTQYF	TGTGCCAGCAGGCTAGCCACCCACACAGATACGCAGTATTTT
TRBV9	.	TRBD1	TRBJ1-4	CASSALQGGNEKLFF	TGTGCCAGCAGCGCTCTACAGGGGGGCAATGAAAAACTGTTTTTT
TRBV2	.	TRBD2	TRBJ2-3	CASGSTDSGDYGTDTQYF	TGTGCCAGCGGATCAACCGATAGCGGGGATTACGGCACAGATACGCAGTATTTT
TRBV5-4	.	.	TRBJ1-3	CASSSGTRSGNTIYF	TGTGCCAGCAGCTCCGGGACAAGGTCTGGAAACACCATATATTTT
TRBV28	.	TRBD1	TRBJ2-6	CASSGTGGANVLTF	TGTGCCAGCAGTGGGACAGGGGGCGCCAACGTCCTGACTTTC
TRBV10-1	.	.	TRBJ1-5	CASTAGGGGMNQPQHF	TGCGCCAGCACCGCCGGGGGGGGCGGTATGAATCAGCCCCAGCATTTT
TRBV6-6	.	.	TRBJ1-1	CASSVAILGMNTEAFF	TGTGCCAGCAGTGTCGCCATACTAGGGATGAACACTGAAGCTTTCTTT
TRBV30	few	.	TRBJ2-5	CAWRQETQYF	TGTGCCTGGCGCCAAGAGACCCAGTACTTC
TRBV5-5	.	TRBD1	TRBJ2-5	CASSRDRGGLQETQYF	TGTGCCAGCAGCAGGGACAGGGGGGGCCTCCAAGAGACCCAGTACTTC
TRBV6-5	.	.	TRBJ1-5	CASRGAGGGQPQHF	TGTGCCAGCAGGGGGGCCGGGGGGGGACAGCCCCAGCATTTT
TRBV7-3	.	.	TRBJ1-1	CASSVSDQERAFF	TGTGCCAGCAGCGTTAGCGATCAGGAACGGGCTTTCTTT
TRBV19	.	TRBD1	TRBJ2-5	CASSIRPGQGQETQYF	TGTGCCAGTAGTATAAGGCCGGGACAGGGTCAAGAGACCCAGTACTTC
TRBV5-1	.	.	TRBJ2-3	CASSLYLTDTQYF	TGCGCCAGCAGCTTATATTTAACAGATACGCAGTATTTT
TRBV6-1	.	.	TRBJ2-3	CASGTGTSTDTQYF	TGTGCCAGCGGGACCGGGACTAGCACAGATACGCAGTATTTT